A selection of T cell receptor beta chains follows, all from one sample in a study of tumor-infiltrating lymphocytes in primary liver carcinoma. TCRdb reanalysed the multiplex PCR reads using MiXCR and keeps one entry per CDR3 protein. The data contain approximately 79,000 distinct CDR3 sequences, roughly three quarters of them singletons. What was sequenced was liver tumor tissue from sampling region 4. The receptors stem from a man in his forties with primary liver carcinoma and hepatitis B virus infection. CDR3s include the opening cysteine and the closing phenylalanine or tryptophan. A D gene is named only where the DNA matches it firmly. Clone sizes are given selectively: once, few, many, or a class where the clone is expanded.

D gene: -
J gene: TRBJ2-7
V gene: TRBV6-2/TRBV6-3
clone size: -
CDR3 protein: CASSYRSRVATPNVYEQYF

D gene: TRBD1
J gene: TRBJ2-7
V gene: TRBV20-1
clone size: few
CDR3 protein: CSARDRATYEQYF

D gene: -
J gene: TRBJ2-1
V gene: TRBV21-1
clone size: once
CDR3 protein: CASSTHVRQSNERFF

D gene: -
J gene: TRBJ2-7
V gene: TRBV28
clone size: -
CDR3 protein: CASSSQMFSRGFERHF

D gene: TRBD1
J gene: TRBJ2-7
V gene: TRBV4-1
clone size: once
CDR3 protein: CASSPLDRGEHDF

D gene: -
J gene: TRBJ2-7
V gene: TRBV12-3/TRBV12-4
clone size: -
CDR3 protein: CASSGLPRPYEQLF

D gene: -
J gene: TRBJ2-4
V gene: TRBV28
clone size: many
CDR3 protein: CASSSLRNVGWVNIQYF

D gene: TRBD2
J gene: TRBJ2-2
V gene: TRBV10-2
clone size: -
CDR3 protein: CASSGPGLAGLPNSGELFF

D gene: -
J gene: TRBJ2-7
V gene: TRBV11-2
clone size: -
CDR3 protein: CASSSPGRGTYLQYF

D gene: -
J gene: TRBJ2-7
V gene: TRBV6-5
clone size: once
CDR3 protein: CANSLLGPNYSGAYRQYF

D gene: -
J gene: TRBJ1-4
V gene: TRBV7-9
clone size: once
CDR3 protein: CASSLDLDGVGEKLFF

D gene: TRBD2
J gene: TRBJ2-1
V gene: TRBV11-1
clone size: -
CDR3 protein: CTSSLGLMGEVDNEQFF

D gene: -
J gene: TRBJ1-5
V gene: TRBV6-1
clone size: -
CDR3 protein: CASSVTTPDNNRPQHF

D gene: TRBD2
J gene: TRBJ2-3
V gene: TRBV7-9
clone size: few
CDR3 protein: CASSPWTSGRGTDTQYF

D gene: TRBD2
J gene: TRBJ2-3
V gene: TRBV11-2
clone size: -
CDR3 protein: CVSSLVEGGGADRQYF

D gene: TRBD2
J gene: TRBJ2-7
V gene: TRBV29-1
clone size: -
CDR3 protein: CGVLLAGGSRYEQYF

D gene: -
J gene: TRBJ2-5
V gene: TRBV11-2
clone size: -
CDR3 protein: CASSLFSGGSRQETQYF

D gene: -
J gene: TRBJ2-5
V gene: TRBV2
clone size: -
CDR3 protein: CAGSLQETQYF

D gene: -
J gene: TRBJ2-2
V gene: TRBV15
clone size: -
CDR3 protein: CAASRDSVTTGVTGELFF

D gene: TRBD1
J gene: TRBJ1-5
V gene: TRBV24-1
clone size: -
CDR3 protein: CATIGQGDDSNQPQHF

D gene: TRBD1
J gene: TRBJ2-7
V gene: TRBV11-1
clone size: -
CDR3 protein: CASSLAGGAYGQYF

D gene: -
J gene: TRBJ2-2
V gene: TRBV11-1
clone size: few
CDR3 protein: CASSIQRQGKTGELFF

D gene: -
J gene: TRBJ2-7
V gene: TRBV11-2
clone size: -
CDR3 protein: CASSLSMGISYEQYF

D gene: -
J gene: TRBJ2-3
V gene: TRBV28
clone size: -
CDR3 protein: CASNRPASDNTDTQYF

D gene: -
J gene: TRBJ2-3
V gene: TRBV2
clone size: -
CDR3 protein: CASTDAGISTDTQYF

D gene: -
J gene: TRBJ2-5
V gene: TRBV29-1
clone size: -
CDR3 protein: CNARQGMNQETQYF

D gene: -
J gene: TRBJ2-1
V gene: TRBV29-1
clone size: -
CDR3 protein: CSVAADWIDEQLF

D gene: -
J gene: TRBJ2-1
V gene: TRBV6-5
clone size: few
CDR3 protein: CVSSPLDPPDNEQFF

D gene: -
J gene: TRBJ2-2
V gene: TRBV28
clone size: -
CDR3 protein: CASFRGGRSSTGELFF

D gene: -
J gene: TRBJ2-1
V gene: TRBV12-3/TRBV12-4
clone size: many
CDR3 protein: CASSFGGTSHNEQFF

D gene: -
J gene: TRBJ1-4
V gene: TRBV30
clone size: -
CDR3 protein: CAWSVQGTATNEKLFF

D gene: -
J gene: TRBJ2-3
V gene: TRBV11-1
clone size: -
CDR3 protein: CASSRSDRYPTDTLYF

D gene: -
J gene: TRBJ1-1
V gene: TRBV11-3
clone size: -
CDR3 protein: CASSFTRMNTEAFF

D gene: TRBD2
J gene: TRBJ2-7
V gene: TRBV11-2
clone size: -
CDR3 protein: CASSALTSGSCEKYF

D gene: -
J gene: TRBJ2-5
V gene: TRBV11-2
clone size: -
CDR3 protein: CASSLDQQDLGLEAQYF

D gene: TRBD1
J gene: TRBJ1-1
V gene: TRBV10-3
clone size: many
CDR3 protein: CAISERTQGAAGTEAFF

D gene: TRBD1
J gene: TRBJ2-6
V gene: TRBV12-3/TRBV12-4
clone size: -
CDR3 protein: CASSPQGDGANVLTF

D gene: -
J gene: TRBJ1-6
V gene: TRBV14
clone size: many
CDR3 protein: CASSQWGGNSPLHF

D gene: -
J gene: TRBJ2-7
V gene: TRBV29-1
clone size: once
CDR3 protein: CSVEGTSPSSKQYF

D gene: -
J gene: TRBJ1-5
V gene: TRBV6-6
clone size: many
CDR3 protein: CASSYRGSNQPQHF

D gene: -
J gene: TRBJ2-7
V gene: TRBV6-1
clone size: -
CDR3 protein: CASGPGIAAYEQYF

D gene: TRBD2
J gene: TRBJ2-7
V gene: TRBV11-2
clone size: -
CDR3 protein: CASSLVALAGGGYEQYF

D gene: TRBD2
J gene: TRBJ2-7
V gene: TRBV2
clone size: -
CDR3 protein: CANSEGTSGLSYEQYF

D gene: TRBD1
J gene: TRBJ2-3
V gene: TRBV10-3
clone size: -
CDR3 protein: CAIMRGGGPDTQYF

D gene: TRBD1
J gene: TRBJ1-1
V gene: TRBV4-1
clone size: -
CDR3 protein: CANNQDLADRGTEAFF

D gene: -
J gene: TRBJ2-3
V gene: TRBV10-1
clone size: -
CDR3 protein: CVSSDPGRENTQYF